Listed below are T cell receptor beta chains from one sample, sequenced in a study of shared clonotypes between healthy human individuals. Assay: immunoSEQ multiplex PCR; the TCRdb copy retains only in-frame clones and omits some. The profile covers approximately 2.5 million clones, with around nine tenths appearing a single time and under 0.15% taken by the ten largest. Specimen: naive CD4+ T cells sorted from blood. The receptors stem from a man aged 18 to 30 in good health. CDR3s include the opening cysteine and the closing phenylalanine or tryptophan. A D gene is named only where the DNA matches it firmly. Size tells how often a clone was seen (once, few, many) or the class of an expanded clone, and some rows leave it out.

cdr3_aa: CASSSRTGTYEQYF
cdr3_nt: TGTGCCAGCAGCTCCCGGACAGGGACCTACGAGCAGTACTTC
v_call: TRBV7-9
j_call: TRBJ2-7
d_call: TRBD1
clone_size: few

cdr3_aa: CASSPSEGLNEKLFF
cdr3_nt: TGTGCCAGCAGCCCGTCAGAGGGGCTTAATGAAAAACTGTTTTTT
v_call: TRBV7-9
j_call: TRBJ1-4
d_call: -
clone_size: -

cdr3_aa: CSATRDEQFF
cdr3_nt: TGCAGTGCAACCAGGGACGAGCAGTTCTTC
v_call: TRBV20-1
j_call: TRBJ2-1
d_call: -
clone_size: -

cdr3_aa: CASSLALQGPYEQYF
cdr3_nt: TGCGCCAGCAGCTTGGCCCTACAGGGGCCCTACGAGCAGTACTTC
v_call: TRBV5-1
j_call: TRBJ2-7
d_call: TRBD1
clone_size: -

cdr3_aa: CASSLIWDMGGISGGANVLTF
cdr3_nt: TGCGCCAGCAGCTTGATATGGGACATGGGGGGTATATCTGGTGGGGCCAACGTCCTGACTTTC
v_call: TRBV5-1
j_call: TRBJ2-6
d_call: -
clone_size: -

cdr3_aa: CASSQAGGLSSYNEQFF
cdr3_nt: TGTGCCAGCAGCCAGGCGGGGGGCCTGAGCTCCTACAATGAGCAGTTCTTC
v_call: TRBV5-4
j_call: TRBJ2-1
d_call: TRBD2
clone_size: -

cdr3_aa: CASSGQGNSPLHF
cdr3_nt: TGTGCCAGCAGCGGCCAGGGGAATTCACCCCTCCACTTT
v_call: TRBV5-8
j_call: TRBJ1-6
d_call: -
clone_size: -

cdr3_aa: CASRVAGRTYNEQFF
cdr3_nt: TGTGCCAGCAGGGTAGCGGGACGAACCTACAATGAGCAGTTCTTC
v_call: TRBV11-2
j_call: TRBJ2-1
d_call: TRBD2
clone_size: -

cdr3_aa: CASSLLAGAYEQYF
cdr3_nt: TGCGCCAGCAGCTTACTAGCGGGGGCCTACGAGCAGTACTTC
v_call: TRBV5-1
j_call: TRBJ2-7
d_call: TRBD2
clone_size: -

cdr3_aa: CASSYSALGGSYEQYF
cdr3_nt: TGTGCCAGCAGTTACTCGGCCCTCGGTGGATCATACGAGCAGTACTTC
v_call: TRBV6-5
j_call: TRBJ2-7
d_call: -
clone_size: once

cdr3_aa: CASGPGLLERQGTEAFF
cdr3_nt: TGTGCTAGTGGTCCGGGACTATTAGAACGTCAAGGCACTGAAGCTTTCTTT
v_call: TRBV12-5
j_call: TRBJ1-1
d_call: -
clone_size: -

cdr3_aa: CAWSVLRGGPSTDTQYF
cdr3_nt: TGTGCCTGGAGTGTACTCCGGGGGGGCCCTAGCACAGATACGCAGTATTTT
v_call: TRBV30
j_call: TRBJ2-3
d_call: TRBD2
clone_size: -

cdr3_aa: CASSQPRGPGGNIQYF
cdr3_nt: TGCGCCAGCAGCCAACCCAGGGGGCCGGGGGGAAACATTCAGTACTTC
v_call: TRBV4-1
j_call: TRBJ2-4
d_call: -
clone_size: -

cdr3_aa: CASSSRQGTNSPLHF
cdr3_nt: TGTGCCAGCAGCTCCCGACAGGGAACTAATTCACCCCTCCACTTT
v_call: TRBV7-9
j_call: TRBJ1-6
d_call: TRBD1
clone_size: -

cdr3_aa: CASSLETGSTYEQYF
cdr3_nt: TGTGCCAGCAGCTTAGAGACGGGCTCAACCTACGAGCAGTACTTC
v_call: TRBV7-9
j_call: TRBJ2-7
d_call: -
clone_size: -

cdr3_aa: CATSTRLAGVTDTQYF
cdr3_nt: TGTGCCACCAGCACCCGACTAGCGGGAGTAACAGATACGCAGTATTTT
v_call: TRBV15
j_call: TRBJ2-3
d_call: TRBD2
clone_size: once

cdr3_aa: CASSETSGGAPNEQFF
cdr3_nt: TGTGCCAGCAGCGAGACTAGCGGGGGGGCTCCCAATGAGCAGTTCTTC
v_call: TRBV7-2
j_call: TRBJ2-1
d_call: TRBD2
clone_size: -

cdr3_aa: CASSGERQRGNNEQFF
cdr3_nt: TGTGCCAGCAGCGGAGAACGCCAGCGGGGGAACAATGAGCAGTTCTTC
v_call: TRBV11-2
j_call: TRBJ2-1
d_call: TRBD2
clone_size: -

cdr3_aa: CASSPGPPGNTIYF
cdr3_nt: TGTGCCAGCTCACCAGGACCCCCGGGAAACACCATATATTTT
v_call: TRBV18
j_call: TRBJ1-3
d_call: -
clone_size: -

cdr3_aa: CASSPSGTGAGELFF
cdr3_nt: TGCGCCAGCAGCCCTTCCGGGACAGGGGCTGGGGAGCTGTTTTTT
v_call: TRBV5-1
j_call: TRBJ2-2
d_call: TRBD1
clone_size: -

cdr3_aa: CASSLGVGNQPQHF
cdr3_nt: TGTGCCAGCAGCTTAGGAGTGGGCAATCAGCCCCAGCATTTT
v_call: TRBV7-2
j_call: TRBJ1-5
d_call: -
clone_size: -

cdr3_aa: CASSLGIGAFF
cdr3_nt: TGTGCCAGCAGCTTAGGTATCGGAGCTTTCTTT
v_call: TRBV7-2
j_call: TRBJ1-1
d_call: -
clone_size: -

cdr3_aa: CASSLARGGDTDTQYF
cdr3_nt: TGCGCCAGCAGCTTGGCCCGGGGAGGGGACACAGATACGCAGTATTTT
v_call: TRBV5-1
j_call: TRBJ2-3
d_call: TRBD2
clone_size: -

cdr3_aa: CASSARNDPNIQYF
cdr3_nt: TGCGCCAGCAGTGCCAGGAACGACCCAAACATTCAGTACTTC
v_call: TRBV10-1
j_call: TRBJ2-4
d_call: -
clone_size: once

cdr3_aa: CASSLSRGKGYTF
cdr3_nt: TGTGCCAGCAGTTTATCAAGGGGCAAGGGCTACACCTTC
v_call: TRBV28
j_call: TRBJ1-2
d_call: -
clone_size: few

cdr3_aa: CATSAPGRSSYNEQFF
cdr3_nt: TGTGCCACCAGCGCGCCGGGAAGGAGCTCCTACAATGAGCAGTTCTTC
v_call: TRBV15
j_call: TRBJ2-1
d_call: -
clone_size: -

cdr3_aa: CASSLVEGRPYEQYF
cdr3_nt: TGTGCCAGCAGCTTAGTCGAAGGGAGACCCTACGAGCAGTACTTC
v_call: TRBV7-9
j_call: TRBJ2-7
d_call: -
clone_size: -

cdr3_aa: CAWSADSGGITDTQYF
cdr3_nt: TGTGCCTGGAGTGCGGATAGCGGGGGGATCACAGATACGCAGTATTTT
v_call: TRBV30
j_call: TRBJ2-3
d_call: TRBD2
clone_size: -

cdr3_aa: CASSLGGGEETQYF
cdr3_nt: TGTGCCAGCAGCTTGGGTGGAGGGGAGGAGACCCAGTACTTC
v_call: TRBV5-5
j_call: TRBJ2-5
d_call: -
clone_size: -

cdr3_aa: CASSFSGTRSGANVLTF
cdr3_nt: TGTGCCAGCAGCTTTTCCGGGACCCGCTCTGGGGCCAACGTCCTGACTTTC
v_call: TRBV5-4
j_call: TRBJ2-6
d_call: -
clone_size: -

cdr3_aa: CASSVEASGGDTQYF
cdr3_nt: TGTGCCAGCAGCGTAGAGGCTAGCGGGGGCGATACGCAGTATTTT
v_call: TRBV9
j_call: TRBJ2-3
d_call: TRBD2
clone_size: -

cdr3_aa: CASRSIIVTEQYF
cdr3_nt: TGTGCCAGCAGATCTATAATAGTCACCGAGCAGTACTTC
v_call: TRBV6-1
j_call: TRBJ2-7
d_call: -
clone_size: -

cdr3_aa: CASSILRGTGKSGNQPQHF
cdr3_nt: TGTGCCAGTAGTATCCTCCGCGGGACCGGTAAATCGGGCAATCAGCCCCAGCATTTT
v_call: TRBV19
j_call: TRBJ1-5
d_call: -
clone_size: -

cdr3_aa: CASSQAGQNNEQFF
cdr3_nt: TGCGCCAGCAGCCAAGCAGGACAAAACAATGAGCAGTTCTTC
v_call: TRBV4-3
j_call: TRBJ2-1
d_call: -
clone_size: -

cdr3_aa: CASSLKGNQPQHF
cdr3_nt: TGTGCCAGCAGCTTAAAGGGGAATCAGCCCCAGCATTTT
v_call: TRBV7-9
j_call: TRBJ1-5
d_call: -
clone_size: -

cdr3_aa: CASRNDFYRGSEAFF
cdr3_nt: TGTGCCAGCAGGAACGACTTTTACAGGGGTTCTGAAGCTTTCTTT
v_call: TRBV2
j_call: TRBJ1-1
d_call: TRBD1
clone_size: -

cdr3_aa: CASSLWTDEFQETQYF
cdr3_nt: TGCGCCAGCAGCTTATGGACTGATGAGTTCCAAGAGACCCAGTACTTC
v_call: TRBV5-1
j_call: TRBJ2-5
d_call: -
clone_size: -

cdr3_aa: CASSLGPGSNQPQHF
cdr3_nt: TGTGCCAGCAGTTTAGGTCCAGGGAGCAATCAGCCCCAGCATTTT
v_call: TRBV5-8
j_call: TRBJ1-5
d_call: -
clone_size: -

cdr3_aa: CASSLATASNYGYTF
cdr3_nt: TGTGCCAGCAGCTTAGCCACAGCATCGAACTATGGCTACACCTTC
v_call: TRBV7-2
j_call: TRBJ1-2
d_call: -
clone_size: -

cdr3_aa: CASDGGRGNSNQPQHF
cdr3_nt: TGTGCCAGCGACGGAGGGAGAGGGAATAGCAATCAGCCCCAGCATTTT
v_call: TRBV6-6
j_call: TRBJ1-5
d_call: -
clone_size: -

cdr3_aa: CASSLQGGYNEQFF
cdr3_nt: TGTGCCAGCAGCCTCCAGGGCGGGTACAATGAGCAGTTCTTC
v_call: TRBV7-9
j_call: TRBJ2-1
d_call: -
clone_size: -

cdr3_aa: CAWSVHGTANNEQFF
cdr3_nt: TGTGCCTGGAGTGTACACGGGACGGCAAACAATGAGCAGTTCTTC
v_call: TRBV30
j_call: TRBJ2-1
d_call: -
clone_size: once